The 21 T cell receptor beta chains below all came from one sample that was sequenced in a study of blood T cells in healthy people across ages. Primed by a sample-barcoded 5' primer and a J-beta primer mix, a second PCR proceeded for 7 to 11 cycles. In TCRdb, the 5' RACE reads were re-called with MiXCR into one record per CDR3 protein. The data hold about 640,000 distinct CDR3 sequences, with around 54% observed a single time. The specimen was blood. These receptors all come from a man aged 60-69 years in good health.

The rearrangement uses TRBV4-1 and TRBJ1-1, with 9 bases fitting TRBD1. CDR1 and CDR2 from the germline V gene are MGHRA and YSYEKL. The length of the CDR3 is 18 residues. Trimming cost V 0 bases and J 1 base; bases outside gene matches: 9. CDR3: CASSQDSSGQGRNTEAFF. As DNA, the CDR3 is TGCGCCAGCAGCCAAGATTCCTCGGGACAGGGAAGGAACACTGAAGCTTTCTTT.

The chain combines TRBV18 with TRBJ2-5; D is possibly TRBD2 (6 bases). The J call is doubtful: the DNA matches TRBJ2-7 better. Germline CDR1 is KGHSH and CDR2 is LQKENI. CDR3 length: 14 amino acids. The CDR3, as DNA: TGTGCCAGCTCACCACCGGCAGGGAGGAACGAGCAGTACTTC. Protein sequence: CASSPPAGRNEQYF.

In this sample, this clonotype turned up a few times. The J gene is TRBJ2-7, the V gene TRBV4-1, with 9 bases matching TRBD2. From germline, CDR1 is MGHRA and CDR2 YSYEKL. J lost 0 bases, V lost 5 bases, and 5 bases had no gene match. The CDR3 length is 15 residues. The CDR3 DNA reads as TGCGCCAGCAGCTTGACTAGCGGATCCTCCTACGAGCAGTACTTC. Protein: CASSLTSGSSYEQYF.

In its sample, this clonotype was seen once. The chain combines TRBV18 with TRBJ1-1; unclear D gene. There are 15 residues in the CDR3. The germline V gene encodes CDR1 KGHSH and CDR2 LQKENI. Trimming pared 6 bases from V and 0 bases from J, leaving 14 bases between. This CDR3 reads CASSPMPNMNTEAFF. CDR3 DNA: TGTGCCAGCTCTCCCATGCCGAATATGAACACTGAAGCTTTCTTT.

J is TRBJ2-5 and V is TRBV5-1, with a possible D match to TRBD2 (5 bases). Judging by the DNA end, TRBJ2-7 fits better; the J call may be wrong. Germline V gene sequence: CDR1 SGHRS, CDR2 YFSETQ. The CDR3 loop spans 15 amino acids. The CDR3 loop is CASSFRAPFGNEQYF. DNA of the CDR3: TGCGCCAGCAGCTTCCGGGCCCCGTTCGGGAACGAGCAGTACTTC.

V usage is TRBV20-1 and J usage is TRBJ2-4, with 10 bases lining up with TRBD1. Germline CDR1 DFQATT, CDR2 SNEGSKA (reference sequence). With 6 bases clipped from V and 8 bases from J, the junction kept 7 bases outside the gene matches. CDR3 length: 13 amino acids. The CDR3, as DNA: TGCAGTGCCTCGGGACAGGGGATTGACATTCAGTACTTC. This sequence encodes CSASGQGIDIQYF.

The V call is TRBV2, the J call TRBJ1-4, with D maybe TRBD1 (5 bases). The V gene's germline CDR1 is SNHLY and CDR2 FYNNEI. The CDR3 contains 14 residues. V was cut by 9 bases and J by 4 bases, with 15 bases left in between. CDR3 amino acids: CASRDGGFNEKLFF. CDR3 sequence (DNA): TGTGCCAGTCGGGACGGAGGGTTTAATGAAAAACTGTTTTTT.

A few counts support this clonotype. The rearrangement joins TRBV18 to TRBJ2-4, with TRBD1 matching 8 bases. The CDR3 is 16 amino acids. The germline CDR1 and CDR2 sequences are KGHSH and LQKENI. After removal of 3 bases from V and 6 bases from J, the junction contained 10 bases not matched to a gene. CDR3 sequence reads: CASSPQGAQRGNIQYF. The CDR3 nucleotides read TGTGCCAGCTCACCGCAGGGGGCGCAGAGGGGAAACATTCAGTACTTC.

The V and J genes are TRBV20-1 and TRBJ2-5, with D possibly being TRBD1 (7 bases). This CDR3 has 14 amino acids. The germline V and J ends were trimmed by 2 bases and 5 bases, with 15 bases remaining between them. CDR1 is DFQATT, CDR2 SNEGSKA, per germline (reference sequence). DNA of the CDR3: TGCAGTGCTAGATATACAGGGGCGGGGGAGACCCAGTACTTC. Translating gives CSARYTGAGETQYF.

The sample holds one count of this clonotype. The chain carries TRBV4-2 and TRBJ2-1, with D uncertain. The CDR3 runs to 16 residues. Germline values: CDR1 LGHNA, CDR2 YNFKEQ. Trimming removed 4 bases from V and 5 bases from J, with 18 bases in between. The CDR3 reads CASSPLLIMVDNEQFF. As DNA, the CDR3 is TGTGCCAGCAGCCCCCTACTCATTATGGTCGACAATGAGCAGTTCTTC.

This clonotype was observed a single time. The rearrangement links TRBV12-3 or TRBV12-4 to TRBJ2-3, with 9 bases matching TRBD2. There are 15 residues in the CDR3. The junction had 8 bases not matched to a gene; V was cut back by 5 bases and J by 5 bases. The CDR3 DNA reads as TGTGCCAGCAGTCCCGGCGGGGGGGCCGGAGATACGCAGTATTTT. Residues: CASSPGGGAGDTQYF.

The V call is TRBV20-1, the J call TRBJ1-5, with TRBD1 matching 7 bases. CDR3 length: 14 residues. The germline V gene encodes CDR1 DFQATT and CDR2 SNEGSKA (reference sequence). Trimming cost V 5 bases and J 3 bases; bases outside gene matches: 7. The CDR3 here is CSARRTGDNQPQHF. The CDR3 nucleotides are TGCAGTGCTCGCAGGACAGGAGACAATCAGCCCCAGCATTTT.

The genes are TRBV11-2 and TRBJ2-7, with 8 bases fitting TRBD1. Germline V gene sequence: CDR1 SGHAT, CDR2 FQNNGV. After removal of 5 bases from V and 6 bases from J, the junction contained 3 bases not matched to a gene. The CDR3 has 12 residues. This chain's CDR3 is CASSRDRREQYF. The CDR3 DNA reads TGTGCCAGCAGCCGGGACAGGCGCGAGCAGTACTTC.

The chain recombines TRBV6-2 or TRBV6-3 with TRBJ1-2, with 7 bases that match TRBD1. In germline, CDR1 is MNHEY, CDR2 SVGEGT. J gave up 8 bases and V 6 bases, and 9 bases lay outside the gene matches. The CDR3 sequence is 13 residues long. The CDR3 DNA follows: TGTGCCAGCAGCCGGCAGGGGGTCGAGGGCTACACCTTC. It translates to CASSRQGVEGYTF.

This clonotype was observed a few times. This CDR3 reads CASSLFGVETQYF. CDR3 sequence (DNA): TGTGCCAGCAGCTTATTTGGGGTTGAGACCCAGTACTTC. The V call is TRBV7-2, the J call TRBJ2-5; unclear D gene. The CDR3 length is 13 residues. The V end was cut by 2 bases, the J end by 5 bases, with 9 bases between. Germline assignment: CDR1 SGHTA and CDR2 FQGNSA.

The rearrangement links TRBV7-9 to TRBJ1-4, with TRBD1 matching 8 bases. This CDR3 has 15 residues. CDR1 and CDR2 from the germline V gene are SEHNR and FQNEAQ (reference sequence). Trimming at V came to 1 base and at J to 4 bases, leaving 2 bases not matched to a gene. The CDR3 DNA reads as TGTGCCAGCAGCTTAGGGGACAGGTTTAATGAAAAACTGTTTTTT. It translates to CASSLGDRFNEKLFF.

Concerning this clonotype: A much bigger clone sits one base away, suggesting this may be a read error. This chain links TRBV29-1 with TRBJ2-5; no firm D call. CDR1 is SQVTM and CDR2 is ANQGSEA in the germline V gene. This CDR3 has 11 residues. CDR3 DNA: TGCAACGGTGGGGTCCAAGAGACCCAGTACTTC. Protein sequence: CNGGVQETQYF.

The J gene is TRBJ2-1, the V gene TRBV20-1; 12 bases are a match to TRBD2. The CDR3 is 18 residues long. Looked up from germline, CDR1 is DFQATT and CDR2 is SNEGSKA (reference sequence). V was pared by 2 bases and J by 4 bases, with 12 bases of the junction left unmatched. CDR3 protein: CSARPPPSGGAMYNEQFF. DNA of the CDR3: TGCAGTGCTAGACCCCCTCCTAGCGGGGGGGCCATGTACAATGAGCAGTTCTTC.

This clonotype occurred a few times. The chain employs TRBV28 and TRBJ1-2; D uncertain. Germline loops: CDR1 MDHEN, CDR2 SYDVKM. CDR3 length equals 11 residues. The germline V and J ends were trimmed by 6 bases and 4 bases, with 6 bases remaining between them. The CDR3 region has the DNA TGTGCCAGCAGGGCCGTCTATGGCTACACCTTC. Translating it yields CASRAVYGYTF.

The chain employs TRBV4-2 and TRBJ2-4, with a tentative D call TRBD2 (6 bases). CDR3 length: 16 amino acids. Between the trimmed V and J ends, which lost 1 base and 1 base, there was a span of 11 bases. The germline CDR1 and CDR2 sequences are LGHNA and YNFKEQ. The CDR3 region has the DNA TGTGCCAGCAGCCAAGGGAGGGATTCGGCCAAAAACATTCAGTACTTC. Its translation is CASSQGRDSAKNIQYF.

J is TRBJ2-7 and V is TRBV6-1; 15 bases are a match to TRBD2. There are 17 residues in the CDR3. The V gene's germline CDR1 is MNHNS and CDR2 SASEGT. Trimming at V came to 6 bases and at J to 5 bases, leaving 11 bases not matched to a gene. The CDR3 DNA follows: TGTGCCAGCAGGCGGACTAGCGGGGGGGCCTCCCTCGACGAGCAGTACTTC. Encoded protein: CASRRTSGGASLDEQYF.